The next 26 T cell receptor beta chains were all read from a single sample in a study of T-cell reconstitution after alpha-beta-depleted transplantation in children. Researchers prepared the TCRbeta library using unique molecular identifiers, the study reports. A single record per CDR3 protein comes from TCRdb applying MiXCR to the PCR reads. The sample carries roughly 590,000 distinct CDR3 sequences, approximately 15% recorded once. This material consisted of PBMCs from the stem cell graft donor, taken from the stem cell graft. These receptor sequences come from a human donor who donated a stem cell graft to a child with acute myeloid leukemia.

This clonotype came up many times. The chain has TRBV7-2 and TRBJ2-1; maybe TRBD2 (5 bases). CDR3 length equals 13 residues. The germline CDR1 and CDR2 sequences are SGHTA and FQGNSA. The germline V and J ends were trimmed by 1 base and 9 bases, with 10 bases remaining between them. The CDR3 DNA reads TGTGCCAGCAGCTTAGGGGCGCGGGTTGAGCAGTTCTTC. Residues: CASSLGARVEQFF. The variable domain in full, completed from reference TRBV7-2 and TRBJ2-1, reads GAGVSQSPSNKVTEKGKDVELRCDPISGHTALYWYRQSLGQGLEFLIYFQGNSAPDKSGLPSDRFSAERTGGSVSTLTIQRTQQEDSAVYLCASSLGARVEQFFGPGTRLTVL.

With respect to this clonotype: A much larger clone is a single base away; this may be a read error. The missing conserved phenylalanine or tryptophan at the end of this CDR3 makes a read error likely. In DNA, the CDR3 is TGTGCCAGCAGTCCCGGGACAGGGGGAGGCAATGAGCAGTTCTCC. Residues: CASSPGTGGGNEQFS. V usage is TRBV6-1 and J usage is TRBJ2-1; 11 positions agree with TRBD1. CDR3 length: 15 amino acids. Germline V CDR1 and CDR2: MNHNS, SASEGT. Germline trimming cut 5 bases from V and 6 bases from J; bases unmatched to any gene: 6.

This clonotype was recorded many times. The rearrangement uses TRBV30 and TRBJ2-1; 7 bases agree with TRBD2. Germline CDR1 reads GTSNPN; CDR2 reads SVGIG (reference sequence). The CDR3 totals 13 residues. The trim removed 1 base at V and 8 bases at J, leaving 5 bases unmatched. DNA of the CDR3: TGTGCCTGGAGTGAGGGAGGGTGGGATGAGCAGTTCTTC. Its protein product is CAWSEGGWDEQFF.

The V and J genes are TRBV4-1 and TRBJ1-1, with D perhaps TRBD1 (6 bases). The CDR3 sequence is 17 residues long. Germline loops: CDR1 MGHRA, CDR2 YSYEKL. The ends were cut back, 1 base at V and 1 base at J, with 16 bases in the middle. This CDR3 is CASSQVPRRGQNTEAFF. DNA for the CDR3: TGCGCCAGCAGCCAAGTTCCAAGACGGGGGCAGAACACTGAAGCTTTCTTT.

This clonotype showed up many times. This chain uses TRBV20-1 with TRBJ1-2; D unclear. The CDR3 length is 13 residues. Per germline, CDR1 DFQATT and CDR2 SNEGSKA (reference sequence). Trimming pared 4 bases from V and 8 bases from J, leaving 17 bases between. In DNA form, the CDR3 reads TGCAGTGCTAAATATGCGTACACAATCGGCTACACCTTC. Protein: CSAKYAYTIGYTF.

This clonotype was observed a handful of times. In DNA, the CDR3 is TGTGCCAGCAGTTTACCTACTAGCGGACTGTACTTC. As protein: CASSLPTSGLYF. The chain uses TRBV12-3 or TRBV12-4 and TRBJ2-7, with TRBD2 matching 8 bases. With V trimmed by 2 bases and J by 12 bases, 6 bases remained unmatched. The CDR3 has 12 amino acids.

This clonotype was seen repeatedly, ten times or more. The CDR3 DNA is TGCAGTGCTCAGGGAAACTATGGCTACACCTTC. It specifies CSAQGNYGYTF. This chain connects TRBV20-1 to TRBJ1-2, with D possibly matching TRBD1 (5 bases). The germline CDR1 and CDR2 sequences are DFQATT and SNEGSKA (reference sequence). Trimming took off 5 bases at V and 2 bases at J, with 6 bases between the two ends. The CDR3 extends over 11 amino acids.

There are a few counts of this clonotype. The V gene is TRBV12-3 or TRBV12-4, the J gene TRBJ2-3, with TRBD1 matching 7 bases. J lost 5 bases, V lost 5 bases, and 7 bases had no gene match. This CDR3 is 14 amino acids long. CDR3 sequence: CASSATGFRDTQYF. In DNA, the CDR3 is TGTGCCAGCAGTGCGACAGGGTTTAGAGATACGCAGTATTTT.

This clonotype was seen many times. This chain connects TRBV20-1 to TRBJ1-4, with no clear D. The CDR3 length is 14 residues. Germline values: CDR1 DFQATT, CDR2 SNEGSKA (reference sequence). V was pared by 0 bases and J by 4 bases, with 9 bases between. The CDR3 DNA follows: TGCAGTGCTAGAGAAAGGACTTTTAATGAAAAACTGTTTTTT. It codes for CSARERTFNEKLFF.

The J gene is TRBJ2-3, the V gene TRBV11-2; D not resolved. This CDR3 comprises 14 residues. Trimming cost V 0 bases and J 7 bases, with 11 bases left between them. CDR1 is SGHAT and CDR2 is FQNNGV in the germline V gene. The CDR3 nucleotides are TGTGCCAGCAGCTTAGAGTACCAGTTGCATACGCAGTATTTT. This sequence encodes CASSLEYQLHTQYF.

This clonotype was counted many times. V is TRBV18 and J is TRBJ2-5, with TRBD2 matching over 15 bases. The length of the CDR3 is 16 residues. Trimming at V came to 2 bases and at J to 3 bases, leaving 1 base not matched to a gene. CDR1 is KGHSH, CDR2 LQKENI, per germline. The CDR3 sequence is CASSPGLAGGKETQYF. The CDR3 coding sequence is TGTGCCAGCTCACCAGGACTAGCGGGGGGGAAAGAGACCCAGTACTTC.

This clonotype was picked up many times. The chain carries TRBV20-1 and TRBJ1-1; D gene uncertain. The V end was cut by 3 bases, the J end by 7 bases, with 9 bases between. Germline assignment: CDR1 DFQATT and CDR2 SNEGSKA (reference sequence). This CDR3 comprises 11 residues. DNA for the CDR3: TGCAGTGCTAGTGGAGGCTATGAAGCTTTCTTT. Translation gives CSASGGYEAFF.

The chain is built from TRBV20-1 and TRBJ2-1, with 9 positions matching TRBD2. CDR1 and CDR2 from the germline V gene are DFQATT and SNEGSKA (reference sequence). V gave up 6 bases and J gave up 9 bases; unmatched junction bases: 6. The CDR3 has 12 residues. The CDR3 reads CSAVRGGGEQFF. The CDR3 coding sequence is TGCAGTGCGGTGCGGGGGGGTGGTGAGCAGTTCTTC.

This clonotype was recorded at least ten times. The CDR3 is CSATPGQIQETQYF. The CDR3 bases are TGCAGTGCAACTCCGGGACAGATCCAAGAGACCCAGTACTTC. The V gene is TRBV20-1, the J gene TRBJ2-5, with TRBD1 matching 7 bases. The junction had 8 bases not matched to a gene; V was cut back by 6 bases and J by 1 base. CDR1 DFQATT and CDR2 SNEGSKA come from the germline V gene (reference sequence). CDR3 length: 14 residues.

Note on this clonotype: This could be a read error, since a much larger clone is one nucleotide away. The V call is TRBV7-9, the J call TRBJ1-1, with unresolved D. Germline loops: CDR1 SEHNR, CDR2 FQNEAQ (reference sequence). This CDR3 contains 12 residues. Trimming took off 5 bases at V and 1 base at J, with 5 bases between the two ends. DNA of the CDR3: TGTGCCAGCAGCGCCGCGAACACTGAAGCTTTCTTT. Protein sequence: CASSAANTEAFF. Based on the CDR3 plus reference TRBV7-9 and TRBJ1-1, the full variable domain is DTGVSQNPRHKITKRGQNVTFRCDPISEHNRLYWYRQTLGQGPEFLTYFQNEAQLEKSRLLSDRFSAERPKGSFSTLEIQRTEQGDSAMYLCASSAANTEAFFGQGTRLTVV.

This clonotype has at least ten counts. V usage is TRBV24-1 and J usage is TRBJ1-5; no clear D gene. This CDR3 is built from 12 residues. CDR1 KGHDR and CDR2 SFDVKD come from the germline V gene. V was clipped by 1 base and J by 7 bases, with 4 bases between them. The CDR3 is CATSDFGQPQHF. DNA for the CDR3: TGTGCCACCAGTGATTTTGGGCAGCCCCAGCATTTT.

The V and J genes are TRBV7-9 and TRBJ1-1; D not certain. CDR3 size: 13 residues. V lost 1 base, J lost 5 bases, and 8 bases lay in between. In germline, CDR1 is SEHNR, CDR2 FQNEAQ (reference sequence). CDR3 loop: CASSLVEETEAFF. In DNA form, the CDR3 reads TGTGCCAGCAGCTTAGTTGAGGAAACTGAAGCTTTCTTT.

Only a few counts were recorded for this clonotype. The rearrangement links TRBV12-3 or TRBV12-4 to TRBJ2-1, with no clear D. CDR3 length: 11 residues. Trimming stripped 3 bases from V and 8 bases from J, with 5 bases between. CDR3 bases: TGTGCCAGCAGTTTGAAGGATGAGCAGTTCTTC. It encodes CASSLKDEQFF.

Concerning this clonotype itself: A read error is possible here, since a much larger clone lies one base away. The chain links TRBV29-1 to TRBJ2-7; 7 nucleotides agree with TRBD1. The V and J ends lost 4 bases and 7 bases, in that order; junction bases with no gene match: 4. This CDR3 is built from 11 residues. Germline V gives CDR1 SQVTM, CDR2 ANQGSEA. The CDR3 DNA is TGCAGCGTTGGGGACAGCCTTGAGCAGTACTTC. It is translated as CSVGDSLEQYF.

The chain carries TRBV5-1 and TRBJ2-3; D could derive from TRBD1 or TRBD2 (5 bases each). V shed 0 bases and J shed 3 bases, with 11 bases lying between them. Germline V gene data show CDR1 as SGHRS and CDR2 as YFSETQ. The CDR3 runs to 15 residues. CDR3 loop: CASSLEAGTTDTQYF. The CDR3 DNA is TGCGCCAGCAGCTTGGAGGCAGGGACGACAGATACGCAGTATTTT. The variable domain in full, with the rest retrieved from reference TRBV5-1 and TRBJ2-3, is KAGVTQTPRYLIKTRGQQVTLSCSPISGHRSVSWYQQTPGQGLQFLFEYFSETQRNKGNFPGRFSGRQFSNSRSEMNVSTLELGDSALYLCASSLEAGTTDTQYFGPGTRLTVL.

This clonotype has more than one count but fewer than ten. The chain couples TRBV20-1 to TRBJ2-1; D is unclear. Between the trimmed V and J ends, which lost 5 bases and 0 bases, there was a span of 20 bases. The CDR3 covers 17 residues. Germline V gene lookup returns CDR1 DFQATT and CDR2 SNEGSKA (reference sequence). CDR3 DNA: TGCAGTGCTCCGGCCCACCGGGTCTCCCTCTCCTACAATGAGCAGTTCTTC. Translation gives CSAPAHRVSLSYNEQFF.

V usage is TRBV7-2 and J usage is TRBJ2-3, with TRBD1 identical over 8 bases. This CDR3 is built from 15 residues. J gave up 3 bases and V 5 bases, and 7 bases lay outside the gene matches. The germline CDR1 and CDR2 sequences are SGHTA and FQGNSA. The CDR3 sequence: CASSTGQGLTDTQYF. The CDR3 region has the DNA TGTGCCAGCAGCACTGGACAGGGCCTGACAGATACGCAGTATTTT.

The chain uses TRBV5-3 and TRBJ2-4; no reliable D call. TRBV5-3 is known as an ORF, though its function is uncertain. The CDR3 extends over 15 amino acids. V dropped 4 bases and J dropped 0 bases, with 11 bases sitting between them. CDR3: CARSIYRIAKNIQYF. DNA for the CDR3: TGTGCCAGAAGCATATACAGAATAGCCAAAAACATTCAGTACTTC.

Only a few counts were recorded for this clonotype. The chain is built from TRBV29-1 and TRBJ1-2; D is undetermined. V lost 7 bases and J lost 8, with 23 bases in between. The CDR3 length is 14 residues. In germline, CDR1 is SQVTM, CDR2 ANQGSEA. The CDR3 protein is CSASPPAPYGGYTF. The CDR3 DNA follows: TGCAGCGCCTCCCCCCCGGCGCCATATGGGGGCTACACCTTC.

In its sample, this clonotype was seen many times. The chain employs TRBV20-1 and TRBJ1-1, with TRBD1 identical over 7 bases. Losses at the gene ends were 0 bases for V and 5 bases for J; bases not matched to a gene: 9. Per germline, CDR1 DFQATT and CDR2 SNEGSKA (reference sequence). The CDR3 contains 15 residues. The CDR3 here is CSARDDRGPVTEAFF. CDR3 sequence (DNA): TGCAGTGCTAGAGACGATAGGGGGCCGGTAACTGAAGCTTTCTTT.

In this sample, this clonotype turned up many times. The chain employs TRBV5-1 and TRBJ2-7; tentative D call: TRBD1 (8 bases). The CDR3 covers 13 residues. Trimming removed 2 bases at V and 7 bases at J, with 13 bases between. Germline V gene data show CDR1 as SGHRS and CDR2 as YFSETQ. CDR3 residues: CASSFLQGGEQYV. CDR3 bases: TGCGCCAGCAGCTTCCTACAGGGGGGGGAGCAGTACGTC.